Listed below are T cell receptor beta chains from one sample, sequenced in a study of beta chain features in type 1 diabetes. The assay was immunoSEQ multiplex PCR, and TCRdb's table has in-frame clones only and misses some. There are approximately 160,000 clones in the sample; almost 65% occur only once, and around 0.096% lies in the top ten. The material sequenced was naive CD4+ T cells from blood. The receptors originated from a man between 25 and 39 years old with type 1 diabetes. CDR3s include the opening cysteine and the closing phenylalanine or tryptophan. The D gene is left open where the match is weak. Expanded clones get a size class; other rows say once, few or many, or leave the size out.

>NA|TRBV4-3|TRBJ1-1|NA
CASSEEGEAFF
TGCGCCAGCAGCGAGGAGGGTGAAGCTTTCTTT
>TRBD1|TRBV29-1|TRBJ1-1|NA
CSVEVLDRAGTEAFF
TGCAGCGTTGAAGTCCTAGACAGGGCGGGCACTGAAGCTTTCTTT
>TRBD1|TRBV29-1|TRBJ1-1|NA
CSVPIAGGWLTEAFF
TGCAGCGTGCCCATTGCAGGGGGCTGGTTGACTGAAGCTTTCTTT
>TRBD2|TRBV6-1|TRBJ2-3|once
CASSVFGLAASTDTQYF
TGTGCCAGCAGTGTATTCGGACTAGCGGCTAGCACAGATACGCAGTATTTT
>NA|TRBV5-1|TRBJ2-5|NA
CASSRGRETQYF
TGCGCCAGCAGCCGGGGGCGAGAGACCCAGTACTTC
>TRBD2|TRBV10-3|TRBJ2-1|few
CAISEGPAGGGNEQFF
TGTGCCATCAGTGAGGGTCCAGCGGGGGGAGGCAATGAGCAGTTCTTC
>NA|TRBV7-2|TRBJ2-7|NA
CASSLEGRGGYEQYF
TGTGCCAGCAGCTTAGAAGGAAGGGGAGGCTACGAGCAGTACTTC
>NA|TRBV6-5|TRBJ2-1|NA
CASSSTTGSSYNEQFF
TGTGCCAGCAGTTCCACCACAGGCAGCTCCTACAATGAGCAGTTCTTC
>TRBD1|TRBV18|TRBJ1-1|NA
CASSPVRDSEAFF
TGTGCCAGCTCACCAGTGAGGGACAGTGAAGCTTTCTTT
>TRBD1|TRBV19|TRBJ2-5|NA
CASSNNRDRGQTQYF
TGTGCCAGTAGTAACAACCGGGACAGGGGACAGACCCAGTACTTC
>TRBD1|TRBV5-6|TRBJ1-4|NA
CASSLTGGQVVEKLFF
TGTGCCAGCAGCTTGACAGGGGGCCAGGTGGTTGAAAAACTGTTTTTT
>NA|TRBV20-1|TRBJ2-1|NA
CSGRFYNEQFF
TGCAGTGGACGGTTCTACAATGAGCAGTTCTTC
>TRBD1|TRBV29-1|TRBJ1-5|NA
CSVGQGIYQPQHF
TGCAGCGTTGGACAGGGGATTTATCAGCCCCAGCATTTT
>TRBD1|TRBV29-1|TRBJ2-7|NA
CSVGQGDSYEQYF
TGCAGCGTTGGACAGGGGGACTCCTACGAGCAGTACTTC
>NA|TRBV15|TRBJ2-1|once
CATSRDRDPYNEQFF
TGTGCCACCAGCAGAGACAGGGACCCTTACAATGAGCAGTTCTTC
>NA|TRBV25-1|TRBJ2-1|NA
CASSAVYGEQFF
TGTGCCAGCAGTGCCGTCTACGGTGAGCAGTTCTTC
>TRBD1|TRBV28|TRBJ2-1|NA
CASSLPGQGLYNEQFF
TGTGCCAGCAGCCTCCCCGGACAGGGGTTGTACAATGAGCAGTTCTTC
>TRBD1|TRBV6-5|TRBJ2-1|NA
CASSSGQGAYNEQFF
TGTGCCAGCAGTTCTGGACAGGGTGCGTACAATGAGCAGTTCTTC
>NA|TRBV15|TRBJ2-2|NA
CATNREGNTGELFF
TGTGCCACCAACAGGGAGGGGAACACCGGGGAGCTGTTTTTT
>TRBD2|TRBV9|TRBJ2-5|NA
CASSPGTSGKETQYF
TGTGCCAGCAGCCCAGGGACTAGCGGGAAAGAGACCCAGTACTTC
>NA|TRBV29-1|TRBJ2-3|few
CSVSSSRSTDTQYF
TGCAGCGTCTCTTCTAGCCGCAGCACAGATACGCAGTATTTT
>TRBD1|TRBV29-1|TRBJ1-2|NA
CSGGTGEPYGYTF
TGCAGCGGCGGGACAGGGGAACCCTATGGCTACACCTTC
>NA|TRBV30|TRBJ2-1|once
CAWHWFDEQFF
TGTGCCTGGCATTGGTTCGATGAGCAGTTCTTC
>NA|TRBV7-2|TRBJ2-3|few
CASSSASTIADTQYF
TGTGCCAGCAGCTCCGCTAGTACCATCGCAGATACGCAGTATTTT
>NA|TRBV9|TRBJ2-7|few
CASSVDVGGTYEQYF
TGTGCCAGCAGCGTAGATGTGGGGGGAACCTACGAGCAGTACTTC
>NA|TRBV30|TRBJ2-3|NA
CACRASTDTQYF
TGTGCCTGCAGGGCTAGCACAGATACGCAGTATTTT
>NA|TRBV7-8|TRBJ1-2|NA
CASSLGPLDYGYTF
TGTGCCAGCAGCTTAGGACCTCTGGACTATGGCTACACCTTC
>TRBD1|TRBV9|TRBJ1-5|NA
CASSVTGIQPQHF
TGTGCCAGCAGCGTGACAGGGATACAGCCCCAGCATTTT
>NA|TRBV30|TRBJ2-5|NA
CAWSVQVMETQYF
TGTGCCTGGAGTGTACAGGTGATGGAGACCCAGTACTTC
>NA|TRBV18|TRBJ2-4|NA
CASSPSGVPNIQYF
TGTGCCAGCTCACCGTCAGGGGTGCCGAACATTCAGTACTTC
>NA|TRBV7-9|TRBJ2-7|NA
CASSFWGDEQYF
TGTGCCAGCAGCTTTTGGGGAGACGAGCAGTACTTC
>TRBD2|TRBV10-3|TRBJ2-7|NA
CAISTGEGLSYEQYF
TGTGCCATCAGTACGGGGGAGGGCCTCTCCTACGAGCAGTACTTC
>NA|TRBV7-2|TRBJ1-2|few
CASSLAAGDYGYTF
TGTGCCAGCAGCTTAGCGGCAGGGGACTATGGCTACACCTTC
>NA|TRBV15|TRBJ2-5|NA
CATSRVQETQYF
TGTGCCACCAGCAGAGTTCAAGAGACCCAGTACTTC
>NA|TRBV2|TRBJ2-1|NA
CASSESNSYNEQFF
TGTGCCAGCAGTGAGAGTAATTCCTACAATGAGCAGTTCTTC
>NA|TRBV5-6|TRBJ1-1|NA
CASSLVGTGTLNTEAFF
TGTGCCAGCAGCTTGGTGGGTACAGGCACTTTGAACACTGAAGCTTTCTTT
>TRBD2|TRBV18|TRBJ2-3|NA
CASSPGLAGAIDTQYF
TGTGCCAGCTCACCGGGACTAGCGGGGGCGATAGATACGCAGTATTTT
>NA|TRBV5-4|TRBJ1-2|few
CASSVTGTNYGYTF
TGTGCCAGCAGCGTAACAGGGACTAACTATGGCTACACCTTC
>NA|TRBV2|TRBJ2-5|NA
CASSVLTGQETQYF
TGTGCCAGCAGTGTATTGACAGGCCAAGAGACCCAGTACTTC
>TRBD2|TRBV10-3|TRBJ2-7|NA
CAIRPVSGGYEQYF
TGTGCCATCAGACCAGTAAGCGGGGGGTACGAGCAGTACTTC